The clone carrying this TCR beta chain has only a few counts. What it binds is unknown. This specimen belongs to a study of T cells in Graves' hyperthyroidism and ophthalmopathy. The wider study: Peripheral blood sampling occurred at initial diagnosis, before any treatment. General study findings and limits: A model built on 13 V-J features separated ophthalmopathy from stable hyperthyroidism.

TCR beta CDR3 regions were amplified from RNA. The HTBI primer set was used in a first-round RT-PCR of the TCR CDR3. TCRdb recomputed calls from the multiplex PCR reads with MiXCR, one row per CDR3 protein. Counted here are fewer than 600,000 distinct CDR3 sequences, 14% occurring once; the ten biggest clones make up roughly 14%. Uncontrolled infection, other autoimmune disease, pregnancy or lactation excluded patients. Orbital computed tomography, thyroid ultrasound, serum thyroxine and TRAb, and clinical symptoms together informed the diagnoses. V shed 4 bases, J shed 4 bases, and the junction held 7 bases outside the gene matches. CDR1 and CDR2 from the germline V gene are SGDLS and YYNGEE. The CDR3 has 15 amino acids.

The V and J genes are TRBV9 and TRBJ2-5; 10 bases are shared with TRBD2. The sequencing input was blood. This receptor was identified in a woman in her 40s with Graves' hyperthyroidism. The CDR3 loop is CASSIWTSGGETQYF. CDR3 bases: TGTGCCAGCAGCATTTGGACTAGCGGTGGAGAGACCCAGTACTTC.